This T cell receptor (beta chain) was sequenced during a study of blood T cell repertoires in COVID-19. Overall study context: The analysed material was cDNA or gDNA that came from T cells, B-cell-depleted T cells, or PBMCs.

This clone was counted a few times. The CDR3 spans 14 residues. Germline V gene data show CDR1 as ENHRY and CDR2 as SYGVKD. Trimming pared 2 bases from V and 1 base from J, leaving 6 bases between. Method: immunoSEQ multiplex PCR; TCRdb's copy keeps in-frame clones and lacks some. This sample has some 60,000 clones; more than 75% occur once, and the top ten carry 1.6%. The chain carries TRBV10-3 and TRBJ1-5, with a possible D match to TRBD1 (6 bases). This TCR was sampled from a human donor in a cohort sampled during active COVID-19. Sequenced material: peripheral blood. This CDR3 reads CAISEGQSNQPQHF. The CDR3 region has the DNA TGTGCCATCAGTGAGGGACAGAGCAATCAGCCCCAGCATTTT.